This T cell receptor (beta chain) was recovered during a study of blood T cell repertoires in COVID-19. Original processing notes: The assay estimated nucleated cells by amplifying reference gene primers. Repertoires were generated with immunoSEQ multiplex PCR, while TCRdb's copy carries only in-frame clones and drops some. Clonal size and the V and J genes are those of that table, whereas D and trimming came from the DNA. The data contain about 250,000 clones, approximately 89% of them singletons. This clone was found once. Sequenced input: peripheral blood. The receptor was isolated from a woman in her fifties or sixties who had recovered from COVID-19.

CDR3 in amino acids: CASSRGQALSGNTIYF. DNA of the CDR3: TGCGCCAGCAGCCGCGGACAGGCCCTCTCTGGAAACACCATATATTTT. The chain recombines TRBV5-1 with TRBJ1-3; 7 nucleotides line up with TRBD1. Trimming at V came to 4 bases and at J to 0 bases, leaving 7 bases not matched to a gene. The CDR3 spans 16 residues. The germline CDR1 and CDR2 sequences are SGHRS and YFSETQ.